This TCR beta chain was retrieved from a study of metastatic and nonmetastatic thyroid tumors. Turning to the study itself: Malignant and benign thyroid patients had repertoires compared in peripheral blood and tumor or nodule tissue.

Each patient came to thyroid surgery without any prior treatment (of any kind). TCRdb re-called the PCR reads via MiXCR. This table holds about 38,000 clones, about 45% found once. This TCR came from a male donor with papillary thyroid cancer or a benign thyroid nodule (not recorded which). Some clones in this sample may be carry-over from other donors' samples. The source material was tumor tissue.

The CDR3 protein is CASSLALVEGDTQYF. In DNA, the CDR3 is TGCGCCAGCAGCCTAGCCCTTGTAGAGGGGGATACGCAGTATTTT. V usage is TRBV5-1 and J usage is TRBJ2-3; perhaps D is TRBD1 or TRBD2 (5 bases each). Germline CDR1 SGHRS, CDR2 YFSETQ. Trimming pared 4 bases from V and 6 bases from J, leaving 18 bases between. This CDR3 is built from 15 residues.